This T cell receptor beta chain was identified in a study of T cells in Graves' hyperthyroidism and ophthalmopathy. Amplified regions were TCR beta CDR3 sequences from RNA transcripts. In the first-round RT-PCR of the TCR CDR3, the HTBI primer set was used. TCRdb used MiXCR to reprocess the multiplex PCR reads, holding one entry per CDR3 protein. The sample consists of approximately 330,000 distinct CDR3 sequences, 18% of them appearing once. Trimming took off 4 bases at V and 8 bases at J, with 15 bases between the two ends. This CDR3 spans 14 amino acids. From germline, CDR1 is SGHVS and CDR2 FQNEAQ. This clonotype has more than one count but fewer than ten. Graves' hyperthyroidism showing no ophthalmopathy progression within 18 months was considered stable.

The sequenced sample was blood. This sequence originates from a woman in her forties or fifties with Graves' hyperthyroidism. The J gene is TRBJ2-1, the V gene TRBV7-8, with a tentative D call TRBD2 (6 bases). CDR3 sequence reads: CASSSPGGVDEQFF. Written as DNA, the CDR3 is TGTGCCAGCAGCTCTCCCGGAGGGGTCGATGAGCAGTTCTTC.